The T cell receptor (beta chain) under discussion was sequenced for a study of regulatory T cells in long-lasting Graves disease. Per the germline V gene, CDR1 is MDHEN and CDR2 is SYDVKM. Trimming at V came to 7 bases and at J to 8 bases, leaving 16 bases not matched to a gene. This CDR3 spans 17 amino acids. Relying on iRepertoire HTBI primers and Arm-PCR of CDR3 regions, the team built TCR beta libraries. TCRdb used MiXCR to reprocess the multiplex PCR reads, holding one entry per CDR3 protein. The sample records about 470,000 distinct CDR3 sequences, roughly 20% being singletons. Time point given: persistent/refractory GD, antithyroid drugs over 5 years with positive TRAb. Generation of the TCR library employed RNA extracted from PBMCs.

Sequenced material: peripheral blood mononuclear cells (PBMCs), taken when the disease was refractory, from a patient treated with antithyroid drugs. This chain joins TRBV28 and TRBJ2-1, with 11 positions matching TRBD2. The receptor's source is a female donor with Graves disease. CDR3 nucleotide sequence: TGTGCCAGCAACCAACTTGGGTTAGCGGGAGGGTCCGATGAGCAGTTCTTC. Translating gives CASNQLGLAGGSDEQFF.